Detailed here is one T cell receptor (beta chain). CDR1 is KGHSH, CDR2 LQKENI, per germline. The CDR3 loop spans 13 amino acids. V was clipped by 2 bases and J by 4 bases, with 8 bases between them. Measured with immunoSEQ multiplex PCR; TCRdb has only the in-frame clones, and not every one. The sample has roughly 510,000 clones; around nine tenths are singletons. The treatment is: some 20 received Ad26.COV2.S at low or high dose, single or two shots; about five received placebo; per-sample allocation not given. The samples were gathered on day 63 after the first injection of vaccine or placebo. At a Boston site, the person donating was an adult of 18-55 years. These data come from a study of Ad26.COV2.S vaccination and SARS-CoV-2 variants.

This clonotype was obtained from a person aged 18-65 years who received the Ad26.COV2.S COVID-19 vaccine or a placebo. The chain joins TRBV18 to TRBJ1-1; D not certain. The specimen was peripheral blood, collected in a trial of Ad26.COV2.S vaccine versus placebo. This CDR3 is CASSPYDGTEAFF. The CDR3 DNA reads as TGTGCCAGCTCACCATACGACGGCACTGAAGCTTTCTTT.